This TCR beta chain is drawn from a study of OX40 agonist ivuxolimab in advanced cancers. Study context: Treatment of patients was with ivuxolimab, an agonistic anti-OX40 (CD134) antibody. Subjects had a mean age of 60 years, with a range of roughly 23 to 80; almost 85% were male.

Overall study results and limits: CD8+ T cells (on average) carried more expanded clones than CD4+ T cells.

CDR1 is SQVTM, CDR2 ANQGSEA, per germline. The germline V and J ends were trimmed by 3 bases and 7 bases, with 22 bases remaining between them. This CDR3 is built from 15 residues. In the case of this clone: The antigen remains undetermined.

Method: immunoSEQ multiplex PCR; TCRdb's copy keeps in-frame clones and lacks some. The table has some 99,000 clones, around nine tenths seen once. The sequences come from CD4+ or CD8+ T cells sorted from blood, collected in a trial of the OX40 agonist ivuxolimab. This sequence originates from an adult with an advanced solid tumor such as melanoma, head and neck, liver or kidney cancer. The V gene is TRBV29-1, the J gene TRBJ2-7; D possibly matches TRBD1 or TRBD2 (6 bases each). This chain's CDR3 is CSVDFTAGRGEEQYF. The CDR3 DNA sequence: TGCAGCGTTGATTTTACCGCAGGTAGGGGGGAAGAGCAGTACTTC.